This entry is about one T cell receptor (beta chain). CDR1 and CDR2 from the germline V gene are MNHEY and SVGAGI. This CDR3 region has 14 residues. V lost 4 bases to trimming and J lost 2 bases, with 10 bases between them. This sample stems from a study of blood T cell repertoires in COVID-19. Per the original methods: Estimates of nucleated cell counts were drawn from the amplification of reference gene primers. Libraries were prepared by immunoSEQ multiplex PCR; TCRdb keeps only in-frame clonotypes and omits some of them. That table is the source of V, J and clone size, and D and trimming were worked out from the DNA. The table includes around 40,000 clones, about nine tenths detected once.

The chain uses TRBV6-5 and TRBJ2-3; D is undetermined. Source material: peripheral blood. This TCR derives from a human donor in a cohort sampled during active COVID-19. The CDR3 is CASSSRSSTDTQYF. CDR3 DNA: TGTGCCAGCAGTTCCAGGTCCTCCACAGATACGCAGTATTTT.